This T cell receptor (beta chain) is from a study of regulatory T cells in long-lasting Graves disease (dated by TCRdb to about 2021). About the full investigation: In the newly diagnosed Graves' disease group, patients had been taking antithyroid drugs for less than 3 months. This study used TCR sequencing and RNA sequencing of peripheral blood to compare persistent Graves' disease patients against newly diagnosed Graves' disease patients. The study took place in China and was registered as a clinical trial. A total of approximately 35 samples were covered by TCR sequencing, comprising approximately 13 persistent and roughly 20 newly diagnosed Graves' disease patients.

This clonotype was seen more than once but under ten times. Its antigen is not yet known. Base qualities are not recorded, but no much larger clone differs from it by a single base. This specimen's time point label, interpreted: newly diagnosed GD, antithyroid drugs for less than 3 months. For both TCR sequencing and RNA sequencing, RNA was extracted from PBMCs using TRIzol. The diagnosis of Graves' disease was made according to American Thyroid Association guidelines. Patients were recruited from an endocrinology department in Xi'an, China. Each patient gave about 9.1 milliliters of peripheral blood, collected in an EDTA anticoagulant tube. Ficoll Paque Plus density gradient separation was used to isolate PBMCs, and no additional T cell sorting was done. An Agilent 2100 Bioanalyzer and agarose gel were used to assess RNA quality, and a NanoDrop 2000 was used to measure RNA concentration. The library relied on multiplex PCR. Sequencing took place on an Illumina HiSeq 4000. TCR beta libraries were built with iRepertoire HTBI primers and Arm-PCR amplification of CDR3 regions. Before sequencing, the PCR products went through gel purification. In the original analysis: Gene usage analysis of CDR3 amino acid clonotypes relied on the 60 to 65 TRBV and about 13 TRBJ segments identified across samples. COPE and FqMerger were used to merge the filtered high-quality paired reads into contigs. BLAST was used to align contigs to IMGT TRBV, TRBD and TRBJ reference genes, and CDR3 was defined according to IMGT. Highly expanded clones were defined as clonotypes with a frequency above 0.1%. Shannon entropy served as the measure of repertoire diversity, while the Gini coefficient captured V-J evenness. Public clonotypes were defined as clonotypes shared by more than one individual. The raw public reads went through TCRdb reprocessing: fastp at Q25, MiXCR clone calling, in-frame beta chains kept. One record per CDR3 amino acid sequence lists the most common genes and DNA. The authors' filters were not applied to this entry. In all, the sample holds over 500,000 distinct CDR3 sequences, and more than 15% of those were seen once. Together, the top ten hold around 11% of the sample.

Findings and caveats that apply to the study as a whole: Compared with newly diagnosed patients, persistent Graves' disease patients had lower TCR Shannon entropy and fewer highly expanded clones, which suggests clonal expansion. Only peripheral blood was studied, because thyroid tissue, the primary lesion, was inaccessible. Preferential use of TRBV28, TRBJ1-2 and TRBJ2-5 was observed in persistent disease, whereas TRBV20-1 and TRBJ2-1 were favored in newly diagnosed disease. The authors noted that the small sample size was a limitation that may lower accuracy. A larger number of public clonotypes was shared among persistent patients (fewer than 3,000) than among newly diagnosed patients (around 880). Only the TCR beta chain was sequenced and analyzed.

V loses 4 bases, J loses 2 bases, and the germline ends lie 16 bases apart. As encoded in the germline V gene (reference sequence), CDR1 is SGHKS while CDR2 is YYEKEE. The CDR3 holds 16 amino acids from the cysteine to the phenylalanine. Of the read, only the CDR3 DNA is kept; its 48 bases are in frame from base 1. This same sample was also taken into another study, of T cells in Graves' hyperthyroidism and ophthalmopathy. The other study reports the following: Stable Graves' hyperthyroidism was defined as the absence of progression to ophthalmopathy over 18 months of follow-up. Hyperthyroidism patients were aged 18 to 65 years and newly diagnosed, with disease duration of less than 2 months. Patients with uncontrolled infections, other autoimmune diseases, pregnancy or lactation were excluded. Diagnoses were based on clinical symptoms, serum thyroxine and TRAb, thyroid ultrasound and orbital computed tomography. The first round of RT-PCR for the TCR CDR3 was performed with the HTBI primer set and the Qiagen OneStep RT-PCR kit. Most expanded thyroid clonotypes (frequency above 0.001) were also found in blood, which suggests that blood repertoires may mirror thyroid immune responses. Ophthalmopathy was separated from stable hyperthyroidism by a 13 V-J signature model, with over 85% sensitivity and about 81% specificity obtained in cross-validation and 80%/75% obtained in testing. During validation, the model predicted progression to ophthalmopathy a median of roughly six months ahead of onset, with more than 55% sensitivity and 72.22% specificity. A discovery cohort of about a hundred patients, roughly 43 with Graves' ophthalmopathy and 55 to 60 with stable Graves' hyperthyroidism, was used to find distinguishing TCR V-J signatures. An independent validation cohort of fewer than 20 hyperthyroidism patients and some 15 patients who later progressed to ophthalmopathy tested prospective prediction of ophthalmopathy. The approximately 90 discovery patients were divided at random into training and test sets in a 7:3 ratio. In addition, the study compared T-cell repertoires in thyroid tissue and in blood from about six Graves' hyperthyroidism patients. Once sampling was done, hyperthyroidism patients were given methimazole at a starting dose of 30 mg daily, whereas ophthalmopathy patients were given high-dose intravenous methylprednisolone. A second multiplex PCR round built the libraries, followed by size selection and purification. The libraries were sequenced on an Illumina HiSeq2000 using paired-end 100 bp reads. SOAPnuke was used to process the raw data, removing reads that contained adapters or uncalled bases, had a mean Phred below 15, or lacked an exact match to the constant primer or identifier. High-quality paired reads were merged with COPE v1.2.5, and unique nucleotide sequences were defined as clonotypes. MiTCR v1.1 was used to align the clonotypes against IMGT TRBV, TRBD and TRBJ reference segments. Analysis was restricted to V-J combinations with a frequency above 0.0001, which covered 99.2% of repertoires. The TCS score was defined as the ratio of F50 (clonal expansion) to E x V (chaos), calculated using BLOSUM62-based TCRdist between CDR3 peptides within each V-J. Welch's t-statistics and random forest reduced 500 to 550 V-J features to about 12, which were used in a naive Bayes classifier (R e1071). No statistical method was used to fix the sample size in advance, and group allocation was not hidden from the investigators. The paper describes TCR Vbeta CDR3 sequencing of 135 peripheral blood samples, made up of roughly 45 ophthalmopathy patients, roughly 80 hyperthyroidism patients and 17 progressor patients.

The source is a man younger than 35 with Graves disease. Donor details come from another sample of the same person, matched by shared clones. The V and J genes are TRBV5-5 and TRBJ2-1; D gene: possibly TRBD1, on 6 matching bases. Sequenced here: peripheral blood mononuclear cells (PBMCs), sampled at new diagnosis, from a patient treated with antithyroid drugs. The CDR3 is CASSLGHPGPYNEQFF. The bases read TGTGCCAGCAGCCTGGGACACCCAGGCCCCTACAATGAGCAGTTCTTC.